One and the same sample provided the 22 T cell receptor beta chains below, sequenced in a study of OX40 agonist ivuxolimab in advanced cancers. Using immunoSEQ multiplex PCR, the repertoire was profiled, and TCRdb retains in-frame clones only, with some absent. The repertoire holds 45,000 to 55,000 clones, roughly 94% seen once, with more than 10% in the top ten. This specimen was CD4+ or CD8+ T cells sorted from blood, taken in a trial of the OX40 agonist ivuxolimab. The receptor source for this set is an adult with an advanced solid tumor such as melanoma, head and neck, liver or kidney cancer.

The chain combines TRBV4-1 with TRBJ2-5; 7 bases map to TRBD2. The CDR3 runs to 18 residues. Germline lookup yields CDR1 MGHRA and CDR2 YSYEKL. V lost 3 bases and J lost 5; bases outside the gene matches: 18. This CDR3 is CASSHAPSGTTLGETQYF. The DNA of the CDR3 is TGCGCCAGCAGCCATGCCCCCTCCGGGACTACCCTCGGGGAGACCCAGTACTTC.

The V and J genes are TRBV27 and TRBJ2-1; possible D gene TRBD1, 5 bases. CDR1 and CDR2 (germline): MNHEY, SMNVEV (reference sequence). Trimming shortened V by 2 bases and J by 9 bases, and 17 bases separated the two germline ends. The CDR3 contains 15 residues. The CDR3 DNA is TGTGCCAGCAGTTTAAAGGGGCTCGTTGAAGTTGAGCAGTTCTTC. Its protein is CASSLKGLVEVEQFF.

V gene TRBV30 combines with J gene TRBJ2-7, with 8 bases identical to TRBD2. With 3 bases clipped from V and 2 bases from J, the junction kept 3 bases outside the gene matches. Germline V gives CDR1 GTSNPN, CDR2 SVGIG (reference sequence). The CDR3 extends over 13 amino acids. CDR3 coding DNA: TGTGCCTGGAGACGGGAGGGGGCCTACGAGCAGTACTTC. Translating gives CAWRREGAYEQYF.

This clone turned up a few times. The genes are TRBV2 and TRBJ1-2; 11 bases fit TRBD1. Germline V CDR1 and CDR2: SNHLY, FYNNEI. The CDR3 has 15 amino acids. J was trimmed by 4 bases and V by 9 bases; bases with no gene match: 10. The CDR3 region has the DNA TGTGCCAGTGGGATATCCGGACAGGGGGCCTATGGCTACACCTTC. It specifies CASGISGQGAYGYTF.

V and J are TRBV11-2 and TRBJ2-2; the match to TRBD2 covers 10 bases. Germline V gene sequence: CDR1 SGHAT, CDR2 FQNNGV. Losses at the gene ends were 1 base for V and 10 bases for J; bases not matched to a gene: 6. This CDR3 comprises 15 residues. Here the CDR3 reads CASSLVTSGMPELFF. The CDR3 region has the DNA TGTGCCAGCAGCTTAGTAACTAGCGGGATGCCGGAGCTGTTTTTT. Based on the CDR3 plus reference TRBV11-2 and TRBJ2-2, the full variable domain is EAGVAQSPRYKIIEKRQSVAFWCNPISGHATLYWYQQILGQGPKLLIQFQNNGVVDDSQLPKDRFSAERLKGVDSTLKIQPAKLEDSAVYLCASSLVTSGMPELFFGEGSRLTVL.

The V call is TRBV28, the J call TRBJ2-1; 13 bases fit TRBD2. The V and J ends lost 6 bases and 4 bases, in that order; junction bases with no gene match: 6. This CDR3 contains 16 residues. The germline V gene has CDR1 MDHEN and CDR2 SYDVKM. CDR3 bases: TGTGCCAGCAGAATCGGACTAGCGGGAGTTTACAATGAGCAGTTCTTC. It codes for CASRIGLAGVYNEQFF.

The V gene is TRBV11-2, the J gene TRBJ2-1, with D perhaps TRBD2 (5 bases). Trimming left V 2 bases short and J 4 bases short, with 12 bases between. In germline, CDR1 is SGHAT, CDR2 FQNNGV. The CDR3 has 15 amino acids. CDR3 sequence reads: CASSLKAGGYNEQFF. CDR3 coding DNA: TGTGCCAGCAGCTTAAAGGCGGGTGGGTACAATGAGCAGTTCTTC.

The chain is built from TRBV27 and TRBJ2-3; unclear D gene. CDR3 size: 14 residues. V dropped 3 bases and J dropped 2 bases, with 9 bases sitting between them. Germline V gives CDR1 MNHEY, CDR2 SMNVEV (reference sequence). CDR3 sequence (DNA): TGTGCCAGCAGTTTTACCTCCCACACAGATACGCAGTATTTT. Its protein is CASSFTSHTDTQYF.

The V call is TRBV7-9, the J call TRBJ2-3; D gene uncertain. V was trimmed by 8 bases and J by 3 bases, leaving 6 bases between them. The CDR3 consists of 11 residues. Germline loops: CDR1 SEHNR, CDR2 FQNEAQ (reference sequence). CDR3 residues: CASLGTDTQYF. The CDR3 nucleotides are TGTGCCAGCCTGGGGACAGATACGCAGTATTTT.

J is TRBJ2-7 and V is TRBV28; no firm D call. The CDR3 length is 14 residues. Germline CDR1 MDHEN, CDR2 SYDVKM. Trimming took 4 bases from V and 2 from J, leaving 12 bases between them. Here the CDR3 DNA reads TGTGCCAGCAGTTCGCTAGGTTACGCCTACGAGCAGTACTTC. This sequence encodes CASSSLGYAYEQYF.

The chain carries TRBV2 and TRBJ2-7; 7 nucleotides agree with TRBD1. CDR1 is SNHLY and CDR2 is FYNNEI in the germline V gene. The length of the CDR3 is 16 residues. V shed 7 bases and J 0 bases; nucleotides not matched to a gene: 12. CDR3 residues: CASTPPETGYSYEQYF. In DNA form, the CDR3 reads TGTGCCAGCACGCCTCCCGAGACAGGGTACTCCTACGAGCAGTACTTC.

The chain joins TRBV5-1 to TRBJ1-4, with TRBD1 as a possible D gene (6 bases). Germline loops: CDR1 SGHRS, CDR2 YFSETQ. V was pared by 2 bases and J by 6 bases, with 11 bases between. CDR3 size: 14 residues. CDR3 coding DNA: TGCGCCAGCAGCTTCGCCCCAGGGGATGAAAAACTGTTTTTT. The encoded protein is CASSFAPGDEKLFF.

The gene calls are TRBV7-9 and TRBJ2-7, with 7 bases identical to TRBD2. The CDR3 covers 15 residues. After removal of 5 bases from V and 2 bases from J, the junction contained 9 bases not matched to a gene. CDR1 and CDR2 (germline): SEHNR, FQNEAQ (reference sequence). This CDR3 reads CASSPHAGVPYEQYF. The CDR3 region has the DNA TGTGCCAGCAGCCCCCACGCGGGAGTACCCTACGAGCAGTACTTC.

This sequence joins TRBV10-2 and TRBJ2-1, with a weak D call TRBD2 (6 bases). The CDR3 contains 16 residues. CDR1 WSHSY and CDR2 SAAADI come from the germline V gene. Trimming took off 4 bases at V and 4 bases at J, with 17 bases between the two ends. In DNA form, the CDR3 reads TGCGCCAGCAGTGCTCCTAACGGGGGACCATACAATGAGCAGTTCTTC. Its protein is CASSAPNGGPYNEQFF.

In regard to this clone: A junction end diverges from the germline sequence, so it may reflect a read error. The gene calls are TRBV5-6 and TRBJ1-1; weak D call: TRBD1 (5 bases). The length of the CDR3 is 16 residues. Germline lookup yields CDR1 SGHDT and CDR2 YYEEEE. The DNA of the CDR3 is TGTGCCAGCAGCTTGGTGTCAGGGATTCCGAACACTGAGGCTTTCTTT. It yields the protein CASSLVSGIPNTEAFF. The full variable domain, its missing parts supplied by reference TRBV5-6 and TRBJ1-1, is DAGVTQSPTHLIKTRGQQVTLRCSPKSGHDTVSWYQQALGQGPQFIFQYYEEEERQRGNFPDRFSGHQFPNYSSELNVNALLLGDSALYLCASSLVSGIPNTEAFFGQGTRLTVV.

V usage is TRBV21-1 and J usage is TRBJ2-7; whether TRBD1, the table's D call, matches the DNA was not checked. TRBV21-1 is described as a pseudogene. The CDR3 contains 14 residues. DNA for the CDR3: TGTGCCAGCAGCAAAGTAGGACACCGCTACGAGCAGTACTTC. Encoded protein: CASSKVGHRYEQYF.

This chain uses TRBV10-3 with TRBJ2-1; D unresolved. Germline V lookup: CDR1 ENHRY, CDR2 SYGVKD. This CDR3 comprises 12 residues. Trimming removed 6 bases from V and 5 bases from J, with 8 bases in between. The CDR3, as DNA: TGTGCCATCAGAAACCGCGACAATGAGCAGTTCTTC. Its translation is CAIRNRDNEQFF.

This chain connects TRBV5-5 to TRBJ2-7, with 7 bases matching TRBD1. The CDR3 is made up of 15 amino acids. Germline V CDR1 and CDR2: SGHKS, YYEKEE (reference sequence). With 1 base clipped from V and 3 bases from J, the junction kept 7 bases outside the gene matches. The CDR3 DNA reads TGTGCCAGCAGCTTGAGCTGGCAGGGGGTCTACGAGCAGTACTTC. Its protein product is CASSLSWQGVYEQYF.

The chain links TRBV9 to TRBJ1-1; the match to TRBD1 covers 7 bases. Trimming cost V 3 bases and J 1 base; bases outside gene matches: 6. CDR3 length: 15 residues. The germline V gene encodes CDR1 SGDLS and CDR2 YYNGEE. This CDR3 reads CASSGTGTANTEAFF. In DNA, the CDR3 is TGTGCCAGCAGCGGAACCGGGACAGCGAACACTGAAGCTTTCTTT. Supplemented by reference TRBV9 and TRBJ1-1, the full variable domain reads DSGVTQTPKHLITATGQRVTLRCSPRSGDLSVYWYQQSLDQGLQFLIQYYNGEERAKGNILERFSAQQFPDLHSELNLSSLELGDSALYFCASSGTGTANTEAFFGQGTRLTVV.

This chain links TRBV28 with TRBJ1-4; tentatively, D is TRBD1 (6 bases). Between the trimmed V and J ends, which lost 3 bases and 7 bases, there was a span of 15 bases. CDR3 length: 15 residues. Looked up from germline, CDR1 is MDHEN and CDR2 is SYDVKM. This CDR3 is CASSFLGGAVEKLFF. The CDR3 DNA reads as TGTGCCAGCAGTTTCCTGGGGGGCGCGGTTGAAAAACTGTTTTTT.

The rearrangement uses TRBV7-6 and TRBJ2-3; no definite D call. The V and J ends lost 1 base and 4 bases respectively, with 6 bases between them. The germline V gene has CDR1 SGHVS and CDR2 FNYEAQ. The CDR3 runs to 13 residues. CDR3 loop: CASSLDPADTQYF. CDR3 nucleotide sequence: TGTGCCAGCAGCTTAGATCCAGCAGATACGCAGTATTTT.

J is TRBJ2-1 and V is TRBV7-9; possibly TRBD1 or TRBD2 for D (5 bases each). Trimming cost V 4 bases and J 7 bases, with 11 bases left between them. This CDR3 is 13 amino acids long. The germline V gene encodes CDR1 SEHNR and CDR2 FQNEAQ (reference sequence). In DNA form, the CDR3 reads TGTGCCAGCAGCTCGGGACGTAGGAATGAGCAGTTCTTC. Translation gives CASSSGRRNEQFF.